This T cell receptor beta chain was documented in a study of blood T cell repertoires in COVID-19. Study-wide context: The study drew acute and convalescent COVID-19 samples from the United States, Italy and Spain.

This CDR3 spans 15 amino acids. V lost 3 bases and J lost 5, with 14 bases in between. Germline CDR1 reads KGHDR; CDR2 reads SFDVKD. Using immunoSEQ multiplex PCR, the repertoire was profiled, and TCRdb retains in-frame clones only, with some absent. The repertoire includes 200,000 to 250,000 clones, 86% of them detected once, and 5.5% to 6.5% sits in the top ten. The chain carries TRBV24-1 and TRBJ2-3; D may be TRBD1 (5 bases). The source material was peripheral blood. This clonotype was sampled from a woman over 75 with COVID-19, enrolled during active disease. CDR3 nucleotide sequence: TGTGCCACCAGTGATCGCAGGGAAGTAGGAGATACGCAGTATTTT. The encoded protein is CATSDRREVGDTQYF.